The following is a T cell receptor beta chain sequence with its context. Its specificity is unknown. Sequencing of TCR beta was carried out in blood CD8+ and CD4+ T cells. Negative isolation was applied to CD8+ and CD4+ T cells, and FACS enrichment was applied to TEMRA cells. CDR1 and CDR2 (germline): SGDLS, YYNGEE. This CDR3 has 15 amino acids. With 2 bases removed from V and 1 base from J, the gap between germline ends came to 10 bases. The data originate from a study of CD8 T cells in Susac syndrome. Whole-study results and caveats: The relatively small number of individuals in the TCR sequencing and HLA analysis was acknowledged by the study.

A quantity of about 0.5 to 1 ug RNA underwent reverse transcription using random hexamers. Multiplex PCR with immunoSEQ amplified the TCR beta CDR3 across 54 Vbeta and 13 Jbeta. TCRdb fed the immunoSEQ multiplex PCR reads into MiXCR, producing one record per CDR3 protein. The table lists approximately 300,000 distinct CDR3 sequences, about 82% of them singletons. The chain employs TRBV9 and TRBJ2-4, with D perhaps TRBD1 (5 bases). Sequencing was performed on CD8+ T cells from PBMCs. The sequence was collected from a human donor with multiple sclerosis. DNA for the CDR3: TGTGCCAGCAGCGTTGGAAAGGGGGCCAAAAACATTCAGTACTTC. Protein: CASSVGKGAKNIQYF. Full variable domain (remainder filled in from reference TRBV9 and TRBJ2-4): DSGVTQTPKHLITATGQRVTLRCSPRSGDLSVYWYQQSLDQGLQFLIQYYNGEERAKGNILERFSAQQFPDLHSELNLSSLELGDSALYFCASSVGKGAKNIQYFGAGTRLSVL.